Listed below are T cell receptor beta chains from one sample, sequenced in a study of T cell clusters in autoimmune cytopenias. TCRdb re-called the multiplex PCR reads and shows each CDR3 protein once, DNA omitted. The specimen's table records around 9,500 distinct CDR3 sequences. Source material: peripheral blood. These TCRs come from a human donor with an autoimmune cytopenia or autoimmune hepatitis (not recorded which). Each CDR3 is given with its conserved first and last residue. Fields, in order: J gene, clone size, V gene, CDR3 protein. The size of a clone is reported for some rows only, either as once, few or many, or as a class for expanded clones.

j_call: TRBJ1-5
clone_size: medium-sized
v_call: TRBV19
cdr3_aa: CASSYGDSNQPQHF

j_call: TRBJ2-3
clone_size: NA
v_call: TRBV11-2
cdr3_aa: CASSFGGTDTQYF

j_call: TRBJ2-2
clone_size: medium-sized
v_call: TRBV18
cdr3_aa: CASSPFDTANTGELFF

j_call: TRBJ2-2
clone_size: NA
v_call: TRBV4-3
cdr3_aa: CASSQALQRLTGELFF

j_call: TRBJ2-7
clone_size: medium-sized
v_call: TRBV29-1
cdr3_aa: CSVQTSGFTYEQYF

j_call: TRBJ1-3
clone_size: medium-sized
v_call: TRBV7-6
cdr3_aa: CASSPFGSGNTIYF

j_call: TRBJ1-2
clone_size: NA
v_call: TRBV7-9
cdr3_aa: CASSSPDSPRSYGYTF

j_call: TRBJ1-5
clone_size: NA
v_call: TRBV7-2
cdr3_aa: CASSLERRLNQPQHF

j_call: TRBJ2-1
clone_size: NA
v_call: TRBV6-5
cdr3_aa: CASSAGTGNSFEQFF

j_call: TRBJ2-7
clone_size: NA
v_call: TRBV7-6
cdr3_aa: CASSPAPWRGSSYEQYF

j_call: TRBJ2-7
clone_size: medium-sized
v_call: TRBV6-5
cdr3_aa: CASSYTGEREQYF

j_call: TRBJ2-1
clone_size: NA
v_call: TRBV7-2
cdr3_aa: CASSPRSYEQFF

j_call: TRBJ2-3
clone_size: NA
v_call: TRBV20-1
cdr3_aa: CSAPEGGVTDTQYF

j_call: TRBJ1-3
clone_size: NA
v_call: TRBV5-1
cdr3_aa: CASSLGPGNGNTIYF

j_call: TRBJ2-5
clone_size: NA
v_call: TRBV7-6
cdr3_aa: CASSRLPRGKTETQYF

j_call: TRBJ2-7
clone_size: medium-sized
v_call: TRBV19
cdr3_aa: CASSGGFNEQYF

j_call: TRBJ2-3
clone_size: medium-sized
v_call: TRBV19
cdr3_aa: CASSPATSGRDTQYF

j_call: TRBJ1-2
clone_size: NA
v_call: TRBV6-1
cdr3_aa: CASRTAVNYGYTF

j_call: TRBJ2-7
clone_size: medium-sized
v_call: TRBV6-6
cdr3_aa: CASKPEPSSYEQYF

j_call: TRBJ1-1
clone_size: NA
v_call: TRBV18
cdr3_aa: CASSPELGRMNTEAFF

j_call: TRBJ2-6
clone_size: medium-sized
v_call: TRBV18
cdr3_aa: CASSPPLQGSGANVLTF

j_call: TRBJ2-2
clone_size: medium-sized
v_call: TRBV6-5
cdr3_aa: CASSYSGSGTGELFF

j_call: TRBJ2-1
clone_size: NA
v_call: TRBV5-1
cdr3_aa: CASSISGTSYNEQFF

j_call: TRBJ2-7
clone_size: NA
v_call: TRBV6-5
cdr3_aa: CASSKSTGTGGREQYF

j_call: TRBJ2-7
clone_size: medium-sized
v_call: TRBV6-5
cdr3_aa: CASSYSMRAGGLYEQYF

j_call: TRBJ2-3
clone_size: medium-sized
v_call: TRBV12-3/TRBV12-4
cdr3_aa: CASSLGTTDTQYF

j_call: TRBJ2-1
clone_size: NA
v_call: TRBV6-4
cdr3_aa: CASSDSVGSAHEQFF

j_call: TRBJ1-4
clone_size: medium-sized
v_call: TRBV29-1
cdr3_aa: CSVLGQGKQGSNEKLFF

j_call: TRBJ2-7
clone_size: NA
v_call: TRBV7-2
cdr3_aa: CASIRVQVLTYEQYF

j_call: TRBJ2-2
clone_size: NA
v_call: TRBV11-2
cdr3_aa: CASSFRVRQLNTGELFF

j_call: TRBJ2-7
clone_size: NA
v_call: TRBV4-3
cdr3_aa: CASSQDGQAGSYEQYF

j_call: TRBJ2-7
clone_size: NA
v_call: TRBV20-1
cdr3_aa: CSALWGNEQYF

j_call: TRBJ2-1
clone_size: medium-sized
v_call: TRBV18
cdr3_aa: CASSAGPYNEQFF

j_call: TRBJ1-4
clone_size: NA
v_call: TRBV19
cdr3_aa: CASSAGTVRHEKLFF

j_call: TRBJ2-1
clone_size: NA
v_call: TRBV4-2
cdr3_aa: CASSQGQGDYNEQFF

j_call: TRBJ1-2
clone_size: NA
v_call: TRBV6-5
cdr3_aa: CASSNRQGYGYTF

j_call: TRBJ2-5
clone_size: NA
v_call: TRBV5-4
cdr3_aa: CASSLLGGGRETQYF

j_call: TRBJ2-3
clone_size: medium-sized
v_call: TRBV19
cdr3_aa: CASSIVTGFTDTQYF

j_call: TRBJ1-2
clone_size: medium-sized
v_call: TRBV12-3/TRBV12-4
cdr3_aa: CASSFEVYYGYTF

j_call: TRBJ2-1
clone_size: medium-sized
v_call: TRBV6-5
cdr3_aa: CASTKGNQQFF